Shown below are 18 T cell receptor beta chains from a single sample sequenced in a study of T cell changes during pregnancy in multiple sclerosis. Method: immunoSEQ multiplex PCR; TCRdb's copy keeps in-frame clones and lacks some. Of tens of thousands of clones in the sample, about nine tenths were seen once. The sample here was CD4+ T cells from peripheral blood mononuclear cells, taken after pregnancy. These receptors were obtained from a female donor in good health, enrolled as a control in a pregnancy study.

The chain has TRBV9 and TRBJ2-3; D remains unclear. This CDR3 has 15 amino acids. Germline V gene sequence: CDR1 SGDLS, CDR2 YYNGEE. Trimming took 1 base from V and 0 from J, leaving 9 bases between them. The DNA of the CDR3 is TGTGCCAGCAGCGTACGGCCGACTAGCACAGATACGCAGTATTTT. Its protein product is CASSVRPTSTDTQYF.

This clone appeared a single time. This chain uses TRBV15 with TRBJ1-5, with TRBD1 matching 7 bases. This CDR3 spans 15 amino acids. Germline lookup yields CDR1 LNHNV and CDR2 YYDKDF (reference sequence). J gave up 3 bases and V 4 bases, and 6 bases lay outside the gene matches. In nucleotides, the CDR3 is TGTGCCACCAGCATCGACAGGGCCCCCAATCAGCCCCAGCATTTT. This gives the protein CATSIDRAPNQPQHF.

The chain carries TRBV7-9 and TRBJ2-2; TRBD1 matches 12 bases. The J segment lost 6 bases and the V segment lost 6 bases, leaving 5 bases of the junction unmatched. Germline assignment: CDR1 SEHNR and CDR2 FQNEAQ (reference sequence). CDR3 length equals 15 residues. CDR3 nucleotide sequence: TGTGCCAGCAGTGGCGGGACAGGGGGCTCCGGGGAGCTGTTTTTT. This gives the protein CASSGGTGGSGELFF.

The chain carries TRBV28 and TRBJ2-7; D is uncertain. Germline-derived CDR1 and CDR2 are MDHEN and SYDVKM. V lost 6 bases and J 0 bases, leaving 15 bases between the germline ends. The CDR3 loop spans 15 amino acids. The CDR3 sequence is CASSLRRRSSYEQYF. The CDR3 coding sequence is TGTGCCAGCAGCCTCCGACGAAGGAGCTCCTACGAGCAGTACTTC.

This chain links TRBV5-1 with TRBJ2-1; the D is unclear. V shed 1 base and J shed 6 bases, with 17 bases lying between them. Germline V gene sequence: CDR1 SGHRS, CDR2 YFSETQ. This CDR3 has 16 residues. The CDR3 sequence: CASSLPLATELNEQFF. Here the CDR3 DNA reads TGCGCCAGCAGCTTGCCTCTCGCTACAGAACTCAATGAGCAGTTCTTC.

This chain connects TRBV29-1 to TRBJ2-7, with D possibly matching TRBD1 (5 bases). The V gene's germline CDR1 is SQVTM and CDR2 ANQGSEA. The CDR3 has 13 residues. The V end was cut by 4 bases, the J end by 3 bases, with 13 bases between. Here the CDR3 DNA reads TGCAGCGTTGTGGGGCAGAAAAACTACGAGCAGTACTTC. Translating it yields CSVVGQKNYEQYF.

The chain joins TRBV28 to TRBJ1-1; D uncertain. Germline V gene data show CDR1 as MDHEN and CDR2 as SYDVKM. The CDR3 spans 11 residues. Trimming pared 4 bases from V and 6 bases from J, leaving 6 bases between. The CDR3 is CASSSVSEAFF. DNA of the CDR3: TGTGCCAGCAGTTCTGTGTCTGAAGCTTTCTTT.

In this sample, this clone turned up a few times. The J gene is TRBJ1-1, the V gene TRBV6-5, with TRBD1 matching over 8 bases. CDR1 is MNHEY and CDR2 is SVGAGI in the germline V gene. J was trimmed by 4 bases and V by 10 bases; bases with no gene match: 11. The CDR3 contains 14 residues. CDR3 sequence: CATQEYRGTTEAFF. The CDR3 bases are TGTGCCACCCAAGAGTACAGGGGGACCACTGAAGCTTTCTTT.

The sample holds a few counts of this clone. This chain uses TRBV2 with TRBJ1-6, with 7 bases lining up with TRBD1. Germline V CDR1 and CDR2: SNHLY, FYNNEI. The V segment lost 6 bases and the J segment 9 bases; nucleotides outside the gene matches: 11. The CDR3 loop spans 15 amino acids. The CDR3 reads CASRKNTGAGSPLHF. CDR3 coding DNA: TGTGCCAGCAGAAAAAACACAGGGGCCGGTTCACCCCTCCACTTT.

The chain joins TRBV25-1 to TRBJ2-1, with TRBD2 matching over 9 bases. This CDR3 has 13 amino acids. Germline assignment: CDR1 MGHDK and CDR2 SYGVNS. Trimming removed 3 bases from V and 8 bases from J; junction bases left unmatched: 2. As DNA, the CDR3 is TGTGCCAGCAGTGATGGCGGGAGGGATGAGCAGTTCTTC. Its translation: CASSDGGRDEQFF.

The J gene is TRBJ2-1, the V gene TRBV7-3; 7 bases match TRBD2. Germline-derived CDR1 and CDR2 are SGHTA and FQGTGA. V dropped 3 bases and J dropped 3; count of bases not matched to a gene: 5. The CDR3 runs to 15 residues. Here the CDR3 reads CASSLGTTYYNEQFF. In DNA, the CDR3 is TGTGCCAGCAGCTTGGGGACTACCTACTACAATGAGCAGTTCTTC.

V is TRBV7-3 and J is TRBJ2-3; 9 positions match TRBD2. This CDR3 has 15 residues. V lost 4 bases, J lost 5 bases, and 7 bases stayed unmatched. Germline V gene data show CDR1 as SGHTA and CDR2 as FQGTGA. The chain's CDR3 is CASSSGGGAGDTQYF. The DNA for the CDR3 is TGTGCCAGCAGCTCCGGCGGGGGGGCCGGAGATACGCAGTATTTT.

The chain is built from TRBV9 and TRBJ2-3; D unresolved. Germline loops: CDR1 SGDLS, CDR2 YYNGEE. Trimming pared 3 bases from V and 2 bases from J, leaving 10 bases between. CDR3 length equals 14 residues. The CDR3 sequence: CASSGYLNTDTQYF. The CDR3 DNA is TGTGCCAGCAGCGGCTACCTAAACACAGATACGCAGTATTTT.

This rearrangement joins TRBV11-2 to TRBJ2-1, with 9 bases that match TRBD2. V lost 5 bases and J lost 7; bases outside the gene matches: 12. This CDR3 is 16 amino acids long. Per germline, CDR1 SGHAT and CDR2 FQNNGV. CDR3 residues: CASSHAGLAGKNEQFF. CDR3 sequence (DNA): TGTGCCAGCAGCCACGCGGGGCTAGCGGGAAAGAATGAGCAGTTCTTC.

The chain uses TRBV6-5 and TRBJ2-7; D tentatively fits TRBD1 or TRBD2 (5 bases each). Trimming removed 10 bases from V and 1 base from J, with 20 bases in between. This CDR3 is 15 amino acids long. The germline V gene encodes CDR1 MNHEY and CDR2 SVGAGI. The CDR3 here is CATRVELDQSYEQYF. The CDR3 DNA reads as TGTGCCACCAGGGTGGAACTAGACCAGTCCTACGAGCAGTACTTC.

The rearrangement uses TRBV30 and TRBJ1-1; no definite D call. The CDR3 has 11 residues. Germline values: CDR1 GTSNPN, CDR2 SVGIG (reference sequence). V shed 3 bases and J shed 6 bases, with 8 bases lying between them. The chain's CDR3 is CAWSPEAEAFF. In DNA, the CDR3 is TGTGCCTGGAGCCCGGAGGCTGAAGCTTTCTTT. The whole variable domain, filled in from reference TRBV30 and TRBJ1-1, reads SQTIHQWPATLVQPVGSPLSLECTVEGTSNPNLYWYRQAAGRGLQLLFYSVGIGQISSEVPQNLSASRPQDRQFILSSKKLLLSDSGFYLCAWSPEAEAFFGQGTRLTVV.

This clone was detected a few times. The chain uses TRBV6-5 and TRBJ1-2; D perhaps matches TRBD1 (6 bases). Germline V gene lookup returns CDR1 MNHEY and CDR2 SVGAGI. The CDR3 contains 13 residues. V lost 1 base, J lost 5 bases, and 8 bases lay in between. The CDR3 loop is CASSYFQGYGYTF. CDR3 coding DNA: TGTGCCAGCAGTTACTTCCAGGGGTATGGCTACACCTTC.

V usage is TRBV30 and J usage is TRBJ1-2; a weak D match, TRBD1 (5 bases). V lost 4 bases, J lost 8 bases, and 17 bases lay in between. The CDR3 covers 13 residues. CDR1 GTSNPN and CDR2 SVGIG come from the germline V gene (reference sequence). CDR3 coding DNA: TGTGCCTGGATGGTAGTTGGACACTTCGGCTACACCTTC. It encodes CAWMVVGHFGYTF.